This T cell receptor (beta chain) emerged from a study of T cell repertoires in aging, cancer and after chemotherapy. Study overall: Over several months to years, re-sampled healthy donor repertoires clearly shared clones. The whole study produced a dataset of several million TCR reads. Study-wide results and caveats: Loss of evenness, beyond lost richness, contributed to age-related TCR diversity decline in cancer patients. These repertoire data do not allow conclusions about immunological memory after chemotherapy.

Multiplex touch-down PCR with TRB-A/B primers amplified rearranged V-D-J TRB sequences. TCRdb ran MiXCR on the multiplex PCR reads and lists one entry per CDR3 protein. The repertoire holds about 6,800 distinct CDR3 sequences, 40% seen once, with under 15% in the top ten. Peripheral blood genomic DNA, not sorted cells or RNA, was the template. The ends lost 2 bases at V and 3 bases at J; junction bases unmatched: 12. CDR1 is MNHEY and CDR2 is SVGAGI in the germline V gene. The CDR3 spans 17 residues. For this clonotype: What it binds is unknown.

The genes are TRBV6-5 and TRBJ2-5, with 7 nucleotides matching TRBD1. The sequencing sample was made of blood. This sequence was found in a human donor in good health. The DNA of the CDR3 is TGTGCCAGCAGTTACAACGTCCGGGACAGAAATAAAGAGACCCAGTACTTC. This sequence encodes CASSYNVRDRNKETQYF.